The next 27 T cell receptor beta chains were all read from a single sample in a study of monozygotic twins with inflammatory bowel disease. One entry per CDR3 protein, without DNA, is what TCRdb gives after re-calling the 5' RACE reads. This repertoire includes 200,000 to 250,000 distinct CDR3 sequences. What was sequenced was blood. These receptors originate from a human donor with ulcerative colitis or Crohn's disease, or a healthy co-twin of an affected twin (not recorded which).

The genes are TRBV14 and TRBJ2-2; TCRdb reports TRBD1, a call that lacks DNA to check it against. Looked up from germline, CDR1 is SGHDN and CDR2 is FVKESK. The CDR3 totals 15 residues. CDR3 loop: CASNSKGKGTGELFF.

This chain connects TRBV7-9 to TRBJ1-5; TCRdb's D call, TRBD1, is unchecked because there is no DNA. There are 15 residues in the CDR3. CDR1 SEHNR and CDR2 FQNEAQ come from the germline V gene (reference sequence). The CDR3 spells CASSLGKGAVQPQHF.

V is TRBV12-3 or TRBV12-4 and J is TRBJ1-5; TCRdb names TRBD1, which stays unverified in the absence of DNA. This CDR3 has 15 amino acids. CDR3 region: CASRTGQYSNQPQHF.

This sequence joins TRBV9 and TRBJ1-1; TCRdb's D call, TRBD1, is unchecked because there is no DNA. CDR1 SGDLS and CDR2 YYNGEE come from the germline V gene. The CDR3 totals 14 residues. This CDR3 is CASSTQTGNTEAFF.

Here the CDR3 reads CAISGTGRQPQHF. The chain recombines TRBV10-3 with TRBJ1-5; TCRdb proposes TRBD1, but this gene call is untestable without DNA. The length of the CDR3 is 13 residues. Germline V gene lookup returns CDR1 ENHRY and CDR2 SYGVKD.

The rearrangement links TRBV5-1 to TRBJ1-2; TCRdb's D call, TRBD1, is unchecked because there is no DNA. The germline V gene encodes CDR1 SGHRS and CDR2 YFSETQ. The CDR3 spans 13 residues. The CDR3 is CASSFSRVDGYTF.

V usage is TRBV18 and J usage is TRBJ1-1. CDR3 size: 12 residues. CDR1 is KGHSH and CDR2 is LQKENI in the germline V gene. CDR3 protein: CASSEFNAEAFF.

The rearrangement links TRBV20-1 to TRBJ1-2. CDR1 is DFQATT, CDR2 SNEGSKA, per germline (reference sequence). The CDR3 spans 11 residues. The CDR3 sequence: CSAGFEAGYTF.

The chain recombines TRBV20-1 with TRBJ1-5. The CDR3 has 11 residues. Germline V lookup: CDR1 DFQATT, CDR2 SNEGSKA (reference sequence). The CDR3 spells CSATREGPQHF.

The chain employs TRBV18 and TRBJ1-1; TCRdb selects TRBD1, and the lack of DNA leaves this call unchecked. This CDR3 comprises 16 residues. CDR1 is KGHSH, CDR2 LQKENI, per germline. The CDR3 loop reads CASSPPGGGGNTEAFF. Full variable domain (missing parts from reference TRBV18 and TRBJ1-1): NAGVMQNPRHLVRRRGQEARLRCSPMKGHSHVYWYRQLPEEGLKFMVYLQKENIIDESGMPKERFSAEFPKEGPSILRIQQVVRGDSAAYFCASSPPGGGGNTEAFFGQGTRLTVV.

The V call is TRBV12-3 or TRBV12-4, the J call TRBJ2-2; checking the TCRdb D call of TRBD1 is not possible without DNA. The CDR3 sequence is 14 residues long. The CDR3 sequence is CASSLATGGRELFF.

The chain combines TRBV7-6 with TRBJ2-5; TCRdb returns TRBD1, unconfirmable since there is no DNA. CDR3 length equals 15 residues. The germline V gene encodes CDR1 SGHVS and CDR2 FNYEAQ. The CDR3 is CASSLVGAQGETQYF.

This chain joins TRBV5-1 and TRBJ2-3; TCRdb calls TRBD1, which cannot be checked without DNA. There are 13 residues in the CDR3. Germline values: CDR1 SGHRS, CDR2 YFSETQ. The CDR3 loop reads CASGGQLTDTQYF.

The CDR3 is CASTVSNEQFF. V and J are TRBV7-9 and TRBJ2-1. Germline V CDR1 and CDR2: SEHNR, FQNEAQ (reference sequence). This CDR3 has 11 amino acids.

V gene TRBV29-1 combines with J gene TRBJ1-1; TCRdb designates TRBD1, a call that cannot be tested without DNA. Germline CDR1 is SQVTM and CDR2 is ANQGSEA. This CDR3 is built from 13 residues. The chain's CDR3 is CSVTGTVNTEAFF.

The CDR3: CASSPVRRGRANYGYTF. This rearrangement joins TRBV6-1 to TRBJ1-2. The CDR3 loop spans 17 amino acids. Germline assignment: CDR1 MNHNS and CDR2 SASEGT.

This chain uses TRBV20-1 with TRBJ2-1; checking the TCRdb D call of TRBD1 is not possible without DNA. Germline values: CDR1 DFQATT, CDR2 SNEGSKA (reference sequence). The CDR3 runs 15 residues. CDR3 region: CSARSPGGRFGEQFF.

The chain recombines TRBV7-3 with TRBJ2-3; TCRdb indicates TRBD1, and absent DNA this call remains unverified. CDR1 and CDR2 from the germline V gene are SGHTA and FQGTGA. There are 14 residues in the CDR3. CDR3 amino acids: CASRPGSGADTQYF.

This rearrangement joins TRBV7-7 to TRBJ1-6; with no DNA, the TCRdb D assignment of TRBD1 cannot be verified. This CDR3 spans 14 amino acids. Looked up from germline, CDR1 is SSHAT and CDR2 is FNYEAQ (reference sequence). The chain's CDR3 is CASSLGTGNSPLHF.

The chain couples TRBV5-1 to TRBJ1-3; as DNA is missing, the TRBD1 call by TCRdb cannot be tested. Germline CDR1 SGHRS, CDR2 YFSETQ. The CDR3 runs 18 residues. Here the CDR3 reads CASSLDGTYTGQGNTIYF.

The V gene is TRBV20-1, the J gene TRBJ2-7; TCRdb gives TRBD1 as the D gene, but with no DNA this cannot be confirmed. Germline-derived CDR1 and CDR2 are DFQATT and SNEGSKA (reference sequence). The CDR3 sequence is 12 residues long. The CDR3 spells CSARGPSYEQYF.

This chain links TRBV3-1 with TRBJ1-6; the TRBD1 assignment by TCRdb is unverifiable without DNA. The germline gives CDR1 LGHDT, CDR2 YNNKEL (reference sequence). The CDR3 extends over 13 amino acids. The CDR3 loop is CASSPSRDSPLHF.

The rearrangement joins TRBV12-3 or TRBV12-4 to TRBJ1-3. This CDR3 is built from 13 residues. The CDR3: CASRANSGNTIYF.

The chain is built from TRBV7-8 and TRBJ2-7; TCRdb's D call, TRBD2, is unchecked because there is no DNA. Germline V lookup: CDR1 SGHVS, CDR2 FQNEAQ. The CDR3 loop spans 15 amino acids. The CDR3 spells CASSLEGDSGYEQYF.

The rearrangement uses TRBV11-2 and TRBJ2-3; the TRBD1 assignment by TCRdb is unverifiable without DNA. CDR1 is SGHAT and CDR2 is FQNNGV in the germline V gene. CDR3 length: 12 amino acids. The CDR3 is CASSLWAGQKYF.

The rearrangement joins TRBV5-4 to TRBJ2-1; as DNA is missing, the TRBD1 call by TCRdb cannot be tested. The germline V gene has CDR1 SGHNT and CDR2 YYREEE (reference sequence). This CDR3 has 17 amino acids. CDR3 protein: CASSGPRTGTPYNEQFF.

This chain links TRBV5-1 with TRBJ2-6. The CDR3 consists of 16 residues. CDR1 SGHRS and CDR2 YFSETQ come from the germline V gene. The CDR3 is CASSTSQGSGANVLTF.